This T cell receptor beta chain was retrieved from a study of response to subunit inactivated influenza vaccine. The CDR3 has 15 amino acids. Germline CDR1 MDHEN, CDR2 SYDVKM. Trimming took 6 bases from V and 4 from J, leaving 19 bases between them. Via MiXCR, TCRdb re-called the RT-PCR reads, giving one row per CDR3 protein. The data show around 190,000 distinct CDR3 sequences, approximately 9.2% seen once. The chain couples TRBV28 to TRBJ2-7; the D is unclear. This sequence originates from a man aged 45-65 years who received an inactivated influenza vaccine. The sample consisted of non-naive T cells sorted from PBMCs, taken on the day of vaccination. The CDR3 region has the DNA TGTGCCAGCAGCACCGGGCTCTTCTGCCATTACGAGCAGTACTTC. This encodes CASSTGLFCHYEQYF.